This TCR beta chain was captured in a study of cytotoxic CD8 clonotypes in ibrutinib-treated CLL. The planned depth of sequencing spanned 1 in 200,000 to 1 in 1 million T cells. This table comes from immunoSEQ multiplex PCR, and its TCRdb copy is limited to in-frame clones, with some not included. The repertoire holds more than 200,000 clones, with roughly three quarters as singletons. The TCR was taken from a human donor with chronic lymphocytic leukemia. The sample here was PBMCs, taken after 12 months of ibrutinib treatment.

The CDR3 sequence is CASSSQGALYNEQFF. Written as DNA, the CDR3 is TGCGCCAGCAGCTCACAGGGGGCGCTTTACAATGAGCAGTTCTTC. The V call is TRBV5-1, the J call TRBJ2-1; 9 nucleotides align to TRBD1. The germline V gene has CDR1 SGHRS and CDR2 YFSETQ. This CDR3 has 15 residues. Trimming cost V 3 bases and J 4 bases; bases outside gene matches: 5.